This T cell receptor (beta chain) was profiled in a study of cytomegalovirus exposure and HLA in healthy donors. Study background: Assignment to the Caucasian-associated ancestry cluster applied to more than 75% of the approximately 380 genotyped donors. Findings and caveats of the study: The study flagged around 150 TCR beta chains as cytomegalovirus-associated. V- and J-gene trimming in TCR beta was tied to a missense DCLRE1C variant by an analysis performed later. According to an earlier analysis, most TCR beta V segments yielded productive rearrangements about 90% or about 30% of the time.

A remark on this clone: The antigen is not known.

Per germline, CDR1 LNHDA and CDR2 SQIVND (reference sequence). V lost 6 bases, J lost 0 bases, and 5 bases lay in between. The CDR3 sequence is 12 residues long. The study ran its PCR with 60 Vbeta and 13 Jbeta primers. Repertoires were generated with immunoSEQ multiplex PCR, while TCRdb's copy carries only in-frame clones and drops some. The sample has about 130,000 clones, around two thirds seen once. V is TRBV19 and J is TRBJ1-1; no definite D call. The clonotype comes from a woman aged 60-75 years in good health and CMV-seropositive. Input material: PBMCs. CDR3 sequence: CASSHMNTEAFF. CDR3 DNA sequence: TGTGCCAGTAGCCACATGAACACTGAAGCTTTCTTT.